The 31 T cell receptor beta chains listed next were all sequenced from one sample in a study of T cell changes during pregnancy in multiple sclerosis (dated by TCRdb to about 2019). The library came from the immunoSEQ multiplex PCR assay. The immuneACCESS repertoire file appears here via TCRdb, limited to in-frame rearrangements. These files lack a portion of the clones; in checked studies, under half of the deficit traces to unresolved V genes, and the cause of the others is not known. The sample table lists tens of thousands of clones, about 83% of them with a count of one. The top ten clonotypes cover approximately 5.3% of the sample. Sequenced sample: peripheral blood from another person, used as feeder cells. The receptors were gathered from a human donor whose cells served as feeder cells for cultures in a pregnancy study.

This chain joins TRBV29-1 and TRBJ1-4; possibly TRBD1 for D (6 bases). CDR1 is SQVTM, CDR2 ANQGSEA, per germline. V was cut by 1 base and J by 0 bases, with 12 bases left in between. CDR3 length: 16 residues. The CDR3 sequence: CSVEGAGDATNEKLFF. In DNA form, the CDR3 reads TGCAGCGTTGAAGGGGCAGGGGATGCAACTAATGAAAAACTGTTTTTT. The variable domain in full, with the rest retrieved from reference TRBV29-1 and TRBJ1-4, is SAVISQKPSRDICQRGTSLTIQCQVDSQVTMMFWYRQQPGQSLTLIATANQGSEATYESGFVIDKFPISRPNLTFSTLTVSNMSPEDSSIYLCSVEGAGDATNEKLFFGSGTQLSVL.

V and J are TRBV11-3 and TRBJ2-1; tentatively, D is TRBD1 or TRBD2 (5 bases each). Germline-derived CDR1 and CDR2 are SGHNT and YENEEA. Trimming took off 7 bases at V and 5 bases at J, with 12 bases between the two ends. The length of the CDR3 is 13 residues. CDR3 nucleotide sequence: TGTGCCAGCACCTTGGGACCAAACAATGAGCAGTTCTTC. It yields the protein CASTLGPNNEQFF.

V is TRBV4-3 and J is TRBJ1-4; D call uncertain. V lost 0 bases and J lost 0, with 5 bases in between. The CDR3 covers 15 residues. The germline V gene encodes CDR1 LGHNA and CDR2 YSLEER. CDR3 loop: CASSQELATNEKLFF. CDR3 nucleotides: TGCGCCAGCAGCCAAGAACTGGCAACTAATGAAAAACTGTTTTTT.

This chain uses TRBV28 with TRBJ2-5, with D perhaps given as TRBD1 or TRBD2 (6 bases each). The germline gives CDR1 MDHEN, CDR2 SYDVKM. The length of the CDR3 is 18 residues. Trimming removed 3 bases from V and 5 bases from J, with 25 bases in between. The CDR3 here is CASSFNRHSGAGGETQYF. The CDR3 DNA is TGTGCCAGCAGTTTCAATAGGCACTCAGGGGCTGGGGGGGAGACCCAGTACTTC.

V gene TRBV4-3 combines with J gene TRBJ2-4; D remains ambiguous. V was trimmed by 0 bases and J by 0 bases, leaving 12 bases between them. This CDR3 is built from 17 residues. In germline, CDR1 is LGHNA, CDR2 YSLEER. CDR3 DNA sequence: TGCGCCAGCAGCCAAGATTGGTGGACCCTAGCCAAAAACATTCAGTACTTC. Translation: CASSQDWWTLAKNIQYF.

J is TRBJ1-4 and V is TRBV27; D is ambiguous. This CDR3 is 14 amino acids long. V lost 3 bases and J lost 5, with 10 bases in between. The germline V gene encodes CDR1 MNHEY and CDR2 SMNVEV (reference sequence). Written as DNA, the CDR3 is TGTGCCAGCAGTTTTACGGGTGGGAATGAAAAACTGTTTTTT. Translating gives CASSFTGGNEKLFF.

The chain joins TRBV5-4 to TRBJ2-7; D is possibly TRBD1 (5 bases). Trimming stripped 4 bases from V and 0 bases from J, with 14 bases between. There are 15 residues in the CDR3. Looked up from germline, CDR1 is SGHNT and CDR2 is YYREEE (reference sequence). The CDR3 region has the DNA TGTGCCAGCAGCCTTAGGGGTTCCCTCTCCTACGAGCAGTACTTC. It encodes CASSLRGSLSYEQYF.

The chain combines TRBV18 with TRBJ1-1; D not resolved. V lost 3 bases and J 3 bases, leaving 17 bases between the germline ends. CDR3 length: 16 residues. Germline values: CDR1 KGHSH, CDR2 LQKENI. CDR3 coding DNA: TGTGCCAGCTCACCGAGCTTGAGGAATTCCGACACTGAAGCTTTCTTT. The encoded protein is CASSPSLRNSDTEAFF.

V gene TRBV2 combines with J gene TRBJ2-7; no clear D gene. Germline values: CDR1 SNHLY, CDR2 FYNNEI. Trimming took 4 bases from V and 6 from J, leaving 10 bases between them. This CDR3 comprises 12 residues. This chain's CDR3 is CASSVPGSEQYF. CDR3 DNA: TGTGCCAGCAGTGTCCCAGGAAGCGAGCAGTACTTC.

The gene calls are TRBV19 and TRBJ2-7; the D is unclear. Germline V lookup: CDR1 LNHDA, CDR2 SQIVND (reference sequence). The CDR3 is made up of 14 amino acids. The V gene lost 0 bases and the J gene lost 2 bases, with 8 bases spanning the gap. CDR3 bases: TGTGCCAGTAGTATAGAGGACGGAACCTACGAGCAGTACTTC. Protein sequence: CASSIEDGTYEQYF.

This chain joins TRBV19 and TRBJ1-5, with no clear D. The CDR3 runs to 14 residues. With 5 bases removed from V and 0 bases from J, the gap between germline ends came to 8 bases. Germline CDR1 is LNHDA and CDR2 is SQIVND (reference sequence). CDR3 coding DNA: TGTGCCAGTAGTGGTTCGAATAGCAATCAGCCCCAGCATTTT. This sequence encodes CASSGSNSNQPQHF.

This chain connects TRBV7-2 to TRBJ1-1; perhaps TRBD1 as D (6 bases). This CDR3 contains 14 residues. The germline V gene encodes CDR1 SGHTA and CDR2 FQGNSA. The V and J ends lost 5 bases and 11 bases respectively, with 21 bases between them. The CDR3 region has the DNA TGTGCCAGCAGCGAAGGGGGGACATACCTGAGGGCTTTCTTT. Residues: CASSEGGTYLRAFF.

The chain links TRBV18 to TRBJ1-2; TRBD1 matches at 8 bases. Germline V lookup: CDR1 KGHSH, CDR2 LQKENI. V lost 3 bases and J lost 3; bases outside the gene matches: 12. The CDR3 runs to 17 residues. This CDR3 reads CASSPLPRTGNDYGYTF. Written as DNA, the CDR3 is TGTGCCAGCTCACCCCTACCTCGGACAGGGAACGACTATGGCTACACCTTC.

The chain combines TRBV5-4 with TRBJ2-7, with TRBD1 matching over 11 bases. There are 14 residues in the CDR3. Germline CDR1 SGHNT, CDR2 YYREEE (reference sequence). V was pared by 3 bases and J by 7 bases, with 6 bases of the junction left unmatched. The CDR3 reads CASSSGQGAGEQYF. CDR3 sequence (DNA): TGTGCCAGCAGCTCCGGACAGGGGGCAGGAGAGCAGTACTTC.

The CDR3 protein is CAIGGQWDSGANVLTF. In DNA form, the CDR3 reads TGTGCCATCGGGGGACAGTGGGACTCTGGGGCCAACGTCCTGACTTTC. The chain employs TRBV10-3 and TRBJ2-6; 7 nucleotides match TRBD1. After removal of 8 bases from V and 0 bases from J, the junction contained 7 bases not matched to a gene. CDR1 and CDR2 from the germline V gene are ENHRY and SYGVKD. This CDR3 is 16 amino acids long.

This chain links TRBV28 with TRBJ1-2; no clear D gene. Trimming stripped 5 bases from V and 4 bases from J, with 11 bases between. The CDR3 totals 13 residues. Per the germline V gene, CDR1 is MDHEN and CDR2 is SYDVKM. The CDR3 DNA is TGTGCCAGCAGTCCATCTGAGGGCTATGGCTACACCTTC. Encoded protein: CASSPSEGYGYTF.

The chain has TRBV5-1 and TRBJ2-1, with a possible D match to TRBD1 (6 bases). CDR1 is SGHRS, CDR2 YFSETQ, per germline. The length of the CDR3 is 12 residues. Trimming cost V 2 bases and J 10 bases, with 10 bases left between them. The CDR3 DNA reads as TGCGCCAGCAGCTTCCCACAGGGAGAGCAGTTCTTC. It encodes CASSFPQGEQFF.

V usage is TRBV9 and J usage is TRBJ1-2; TRBD1 might be the D (6 bases). CDR3 length: 17 amino acids. CDR1 SGDLS and CDR2 YYNGEE come from the germline V gene. Trimming cost V 4 bases and J 2 bases, with 21 bases left between them. CDR3 amino acids: CASSQGTTDDLNYGYTF. DNA for the CDR3: TGTGCCAGCAGCCAGGGGACAACCGACGACTTAAACTATGGCTACACCTTC.

This clone was detected only a few times. The gene calls are TRBV19 and TRBJ2-7; the D gene is possibly TRBD2 (6 bases). CDR3 length equals 14 residues. V was clipped by 6 bases and J by 0 bases, with 12 bases between them. The V gene's germline CDR1 is LNHDA and CDR2 SQIVND (reference sequence). Here the CDR3 reads CASSLSGYSYEQYF. In DNA, the CDR3 is TGTGCCAGTAGCCTCAGCGGGTACTCCTACGAGCAGTACTTC.

The chain joins TRBV12-5 to TRBJ2-5; TRBD2 matches 12 bases. The ends lost 4 bases at V and 4 bases at J; junction bases unmatched: 1. From germline, CDR1 is LGHNT and CDR2 FRNRAP. The CDR3 is made up of 14 amino acids. CDR3 loop: CASGWGLAGETQYF. In nucleotides, the CDR3 is TGTGCTAGTGGTTGGGGACTAGCGGGAGAGACCCAGTACTTC.

Concerning this clone itself: The junction and the germline gene differ at one end; a read error may be behind it. The chain employs TRBV7-8 and TRBJ1-4; TRBD1 agrees at 9 bases. The CDR3 is 14 amino acids. In germline, CDR1 is SGHVS, CDR2 FQNEAQ. CDR3 coding DNA: TGTGCCAGCAGCTTAGAGTATGCCCGGGACAGGGTTTTTTGG. It codes for CASSLEYARDRVFW.

The gene calls are TRBV4-2 and TRBJ2-5, with 11 bases matching TRBD2. Looked up from germline, CDR1 is LGHNA and CDR2 is YNFKEQ. The CDR3 is 17 residues long. With 3 bases clipped from V and 3 bases from J, the junction kept 9 bases outside the gene matches. CDR3 sequence (DNA): TGTGCCAGCAGCCATCCCCCTAGCGGGGGGCTAAAAGAGACCCAGTACTTC. Translated, it gives CASSHPPSGGLKETQYF.

The chain carries TRBV11-2 and TRBJ1-1; 8 bases match TRBD1. CDR1 and CDR2 (germline): SGHAT, FQNNGV. This CDR3 contains 14 residues. The V segment lost 5 bases and the J segment 4 bases; nucleotides outside the gene matches: 6. CDR3 bases: TGTGCCAGCAGCCTTGGACAGGGAATCACTGAAGCTTTCTTT. This sequence encodes CASSLGQGITEAFF.

This sequence joins TRBV10-3 and TRBJ1-1; D is ambiguous. The V end lost 3 bases, the J end lost 1 base, and 9 bases lay between the germline ends. Germline V gene data show CDR1 as ENHRY and CDR2 as SYGVKD. The CDR3 contains 14 residues. The chain's CDR3 is CAISDGPGNTEAFF. The CDR3 nucleotides read TGTGCCATCAGTGACGGCCCGGGGAACACTGAAGCTTTCTTT.

A single count supports this clone. The chain links TRBV18 to TRBJ2-1; D might be TRBD1 (6 bases). CDR1 and CDR2 from the germline V gene are KGHSH and LQKENI. This CDR3 region has 20 residues. The germline V and J ends were trimmed by 3 bases and 0 bases, with 24 bases remaining between them. DNA of the CDR3: TGTGCCAGCTCACCTCGGACAGCGGTTGGGGATGACAGCTCCTACAATGAGCAGTTCTTC. It is translated as CASSPRTAVGDDSSYNEQFF.

The CDR3 sequence: CASSLLGEQFF. DNA for the CDR3: TGTGCCAGCAGCTTGTTGGGAGAGCAGTTCTTC. This chain joins TRBV5-4 and TRBJ2-1; D is unclear. The CDR3 runs 11 residues. In germline, CDR1 is SGHNT, CDR2 YYREEE (reference sequence). The V and J ends lost 1 base and 10 bases respectively, with 6 bases between them.

The chain joins TRBV6-1 to TRBJ2-5; a possible D gene is TRBD1 (6 bases). Germline CDR1 is MNHNS and CDR2 is SASEGT. Deletions cut 2 bases from V and 2 bases from J, with 12 bases between. This CDR3 region has 15 residues. Here the CDR3 DNA reads TGTGCCAGCAGTGAATTTAGGGGGTTTCAAGAGACCCAGTACTTC. Translated, it gives CASSEFRGFQETQYF.

V and J are TRBV6-6 and TRBJ1-1; maybe TRBD1 (5 bases). This CDR3 is 13 amino acids long. V shed 5 bases and J shed 3 bases, with 10 bases lying between them. Germline CDR1 reads MNHNY; CDR2 reads SVGAGI (reference sequence). The CDR3 DNA sequence: TGTGCCAGCAGTACTCAGGGTGACACTGAAGCTTTCTTT. Residues: CASSTQGDTEAFF.

This clone has only one observation. The V call is TRBV14, the J call TRBJ1-4; 7 nucleotides agree with TRBD1. Germline V gives CDR1 SGHDN, CDR2 FVKESK. The CDR3 consists of 13 residues. The V gene end was trimmed by 5 bases and the J gene end by 7 bases; junction bases not matched to a gene: 4. CDR3 nucleotide sequence: TGTGCCAGCAGCTACACAGGGGTTGAAAAACTGTTTTTT. Amino acid sequence: CASSYTGVEKLFF. The complete variable domain, with remaining parts taken from reference TRBV14 and TRBJ1-4, reads EAGVTQFPSHSVIEKGQTVTLRCDPISGHDNLYWYRRVMGKEIKFLLHFVKESKQDESGMPNNRFLAERTGGTYSTLKVQPAELEDSGVYFCASSYTGVEKLFFGSGTQLSVL.

The chain carries TRBV5-1 and TRBJ1-1; 8 bases align to TRBD1. After removal of 0 bases from V and 0 bases from J, the junction contained 7 bases not matched to a gene. The CDR3 extends over 17 amino acids. Germline loops: CDR1 SGHRS, CDR2 YFSETQ. CDR3 in DNA: TGCGCCAGCAGCTTGGGCCGGGACAGGAGATTGAACACTGAAGCTTTCTTT. Translating gives CASSLGRDRRLNTEAFF.

V gene TRBV5-6 combines with J gene TRBJ1-5; D may be TRBD1 (5 bases). CDR1 and CDR2 (germline): SGHDT, YYEEEE. CDR3 length: 15 residues. Between the trimmed V and J ends, which lost 3 bases and 2 bases, there was a span of 12 bases. The CDR3 DNA reads TGTGCCAGCAGCTCTGGCGGGGGTGGCAATCAGCCCCAGCATTTT. It codes for CASSSGGGGNQPQHF.